Listed below are T cell receptor beta chains from one sample, sequenced in a study of blood T cell repertoires in COVID-19. Sequencing used immunoSEQ multiplex PCR; TCRdb keeps in-frame clones, though not all of them. The repertoire includes 250,000 to 300,000 clones, about 90% of them detected once, and 2.2% sits in the top ten. Sequenced sample: peripheral blood. The origin of the receptors is a woman between 45 and 60 years old who had recovered from COVID-19. Both conserved end residues are part of each CDR3. Each record gives: clone size, D gene, J gene, V gene, CDR3 protein, CDR3 DNA. A D gene is named only where the DNA matches it firmly. The size of a clone is reported for some rows only, either as once, few or many, or as a class for expanded clones.

abundance: once; d_gene: TRBD1; j_gene: TRBJ1-2; v_gene: TRBV18; CDR3aa: CASSRSVGDRGHGYTF; CDR3nt: TGTGCCAGCTCACGGTCAGTCGGTGACAGGGGGCATGGCTACACCTTC
abundance: once; d_gene: -; j_gene: TRBJ1-1; v_gene: TRBV4-2; CDR3aa: CASSQDGDISREAFF; CDR3nt: TGTGCCAGCAGCCAAGATGGGGACATCTCTCGGGAAGCTTTCTTT
abundance: -; d_gene: -; j_gene: TRBJ1-2; v_gene: TRBV18; CDR3aa: CASSPRGGDYGYTF; CDR3nt: TGTGCCAGCTCACCACGGGGGGGAGACTATGGCTACACCTTC
abundance: -; d_gene: -; j_gene: TRBJ1-1; v_gene: TRBV11-1; CDR3aa: CASSLFGEQTEAFF; CDR3nt: TGTGCCAGCAGCTTATTTGGGGAGCAGACAGAAGCTTTCTTT
abundance: once; d_gene: TRBD1; j_gene: TRBJ1-2; v_gene: TRBV10-1; CDR3aa: CASRARQGESYGYTF; CDR3nt: TGCGCCAGCAGGGCCCGACAGGGAGAGAGCTATGGCTACACCTTC
abundance: -; d_gene: -; j_gene: TRBJ2-1; v_gene: TRBV9; CDR3aa: CASSVQQMAYNEQFF; CDR3nt: TGTGCCAGCAGCGTCCAACAGATGGCATACAATGAGCAGTTCTTC
abundance: -; d_gene: -; j_gene: TRBJ2-2; v_gene: TRBV7-3; CDR3aa: CASTQAVNTGELFF; CDR3nt: TGTGCCAGCACCCAAGCGGTGAACACCGGGGAGCTGTTTTTT
abundance: -; d_gene: TRBD2; j_gene: TRBJ2-5; v_gene: TRBV3-1/TRBV3-2; CDR3aa: CASSQVRTAGGQETQYF; CDR3nt: TGTGCCAGCAGCCAAGTTCGAACAGCGGGGGGCCAAGAGACCCAGTACTTC
abundance: -; d_gene: -; j_gene: TRBJ2-7; v_gene: TRBV6-5; CDR3aa: CASSRMYEQYF; CDR3nt: TGTGCCAGCAGTCGTATGTACGAGCAGTACTTC
abundance: -; d_gene: TRBD2; j_gene: TRBJ2-5; v_gene: TRBV6-5; CDR3aa: CASRQRGPGTQYF; CDR3nt: TGTGCCAGCAGGCAGCGGGGTCCGGGGACCCAGTACTTC